One sample yielded the 12 T cell receptor beta chains listed below, sequenced in a study of metastatic and nonmetastatic thyroid tumors. TCRdb used MiXCR to call clones anew from the PCR reads. The repertoire includes approximately 15,000 clones, about 22% of them detected once, and just over 20% sits in the top ten. None of the patients had undergone any treatment ahead of thyroid surgery. The sequenced sample consisted of adjacent normal tissue. The receptors derive from a female donor with papillary thyroid cancer or a benign thyroid nodule (not recorded which). Some clones in this sample may be carry-over from other donors' samples.

This clone was seen only a few times. The chain couples TRBV29-1 to TRBJ2-7; D is perhaps TRBD2 (5 bases). The CDR3 covers 13 residues. Germline V CDR1 and CDR2: SQVTM, ANQGSEA. The germline V and J ends were trimmed by 4 bases and 1 base, with 11 bases remaining between them. CDR3 amino acids: CSVGVRASYEQYF. The CDR3 coding sequence is TGCAGCGTTGGGGTGAGGGCGTCCTACGAGCAGTACTTC.

This clone has more than one count but fewer than ten. CDR3: CASSLTPLTEAFF. As DNA, the CDR3 is TGTGCCAGCAGCTTAACCCCACTCACTGAAGCTTTCTTT. The gene calls are TRBV7-3 and TRBJ1-1; D is unresolved. The CDR3 has 13 amino acids. Germline loops: CDR1 SGHTA, CDR2 FQGTGA. V was shortened by 0 bases and J by 4 bases, with 6 bases between the two germline ends. The whole variable domain, remainder taken from reference TRBV7-3 and TRBJ1-1, is GAGVSQTPSNKVTEKGKYVELRCDPISGHTALYWYRQSLGQGPEFLIYFQGTGAADDSGLPNDRFFAVRPEGSVSTLKIQRTERGDSAVYLCASSLTPLTEAFFGQGTRLTVV.

Only a few counts were recorded for this clone. V usage is TRBV24-1 and J usage is TRBJ2-1; D might be TRBD2 (7 bases). The CDR3 is 15 residues long. Trimming took off 7 bases at V and 6 bases at J, with 18 bases between the two ends. Looked up from germline, CDR1 is KGHDR and CDR2 is SFDVKD. The CDR3 region is CATREGGSYGNEQFF. The CDR3 coding sequence is TGTGCCACCAGGGAGGGGGGGTCTTACGGCAATGAGCAGTTCTTC.

The V gene is TRBV24-1, the J gene TRBJ2-7, with 10 bases matching TRBD1. With 3 bases clipped from V and 0 bases from J, the junction kept 7 bases outside the gene matches. Per the germline V gene, CDR1 is KGHDR and CDR2 is SFDVKD. This CDR3 has 17 amino acids. The CDR3 DNA reads as TGTGCCACCAGTGATCAGGGACAGGGGAGGGACTCCTACGAGCAGTACTTC. It translates to CATSDQGQGRDSYEQYF.

This clone has a handful of counts. The CDR3 nucleotides are TGTGCCAGCAGCCCGGAGGGCGGGAGGACCGGGGAGCTGTTTTTT. It encodes CASSPEGGRTGELFF. The rearrangement joins TRBV5-4 to TRBJ2-2, with 8 bases aligning to TRBD2. V lost 4 bases to trimming and J lost 5 bases; unmatched junction nucleotides: 7. Germline CDR1 reads SGHNT; CDR2 reads YYREEE (reference sequence). CDR3 length equals 15 residues.

The chain joins TRBV19 to TRBJ2-7; D may be TRBD1 or TRBD2 (6 bases each). CDR3 length equals 13 residues. Trimming removed 3 bases from V and 2 bases from J, with 8 bases in between. Per the germline V gene, CDR1 is LNHDA and CDR2 is SQIVND (reference sequence). The CDR3 sequence: CASSMEGAYEQYF. Here the CDR3 DNA reads TGTGCCAGTAGTATGGAGGGGGCCTACGAGCAGTACTTC.

The J gene is TRBJ2-7, the V gene TRBV9, with 8 bases identical to TRBD1. With 0 bases clipped from V and 6 bases from J, the junction kept 2 bases outside the gene matches. Germline V gene sequence: CDR1 SGDLS, CDR2 YYNGEE. The CDR3 consists of 13 residues. The CDR3 DNA reads TGTGCCAGCAGCGTAGATGACAGGGGCGAGCAGTACTTC. Its protein product is CASSVDDRGEQYF.

This clone was found a few times. The germline gene is not matched at one end of the junction; a read error may be the cause. V is TRBV11-2 and J is TRBJ1-1; 7 bases agree with TRBD1. The germline gives CDR1 SGHAT, CDR2 FQNNGV. This CDR3 spans 18 amino acids. The CDR3 protein is CASSLRSGGGTVNTEAFF. The CDR3 bases are TGTGCCAGCAGCTTACGATCTGGCGGGGGGACAGTGAATACTGAAGCTTTCTTT.

CDR3 in DNA: TGTGCCAGCAGTCTTCAGGGTACGAGTGGCTACACCTTC. It yields the protein CASSLQGTSGYTF. V gene TRBV27 combines with J gene TRBJ1-2, with TRBD1 as a possible D gene (5 bases). Trimming left V 5 bases short and J 7 bases short, with 14 bases between. The CDR3 length is 13 residues. Germline V lookup: CDR1 MNHEY, CDR2 SMNVEV (reference sequence).

In this sample, this clone turned up a few times. The J gene is TRBJ2-3, the V gene TRBV20-1, with 11 bases that match TRBD2. Germline CDR1 is DFQATT and CDR2 is SNEGSKA (reference sequence). The CDR3 is 15 residues long. The V gene end was trimmed by 6 bases and the J gene end by 5 bases; junction bases not matched to a gene: 10. Written as DNA, the CDR3 is TGCAGTGCGGTAACTAGCGGGAGAAAAGGAGATACGCAGTATTTT. Translation: CSAVTSGRKGDTQYF.

The table lists this clone with many counts. The chain joins TRBV27 to TRBJ2-7; a possible D gene is TRBD1 (7 bases). This CDR3 is built from 14 residues. CDR1 and CDR2 from the germline V gene are MNHEY and SMNVEV (reference sequence). V was cut by 2 bases and J by 2 bases, with 10 bases left in between. CDR3 loop: CASSLGGTAYEQYF. CDR3 DNA: TGTGCCAGCAGTTTAGGCGGGACAGCCTACGAGCAGTACTTC.

Comments on this clone: Other DNA sequences from this sample encode an identical CDR3 as well. The CDR3 region is CASTKGTPNQPQHF. CDR3 coding DNA: TGTGCCAGCACAAAGGGGACCCCTAATCAGCCCCAGCATTTT. This sequence joins TRBV12-3 or TRBV12-4 and TRBJ1-5, with TRBD1 as a possible D gene (5 bases). CDR3 length: 14 residues. V was trimmed by 7 bases and J by 4 bases, leaving 14 bases between them.